The clone carrying this TCR beta chain was detected only once. The data stem from a study of blood T cell repertoires in COVID-19. Sequencing was performed with immunoSEQ multiplex PCR; in TCRdb, only in-frame clones are kept and a portion is missing. The data show 200,000 to 250,000 clones, over 75% seen once. Germline V gene sequence: CDR1 SGHTS, CDR2 YDEGEE. This CDR3 spans 14 amino acids. The V segment lost 6 bases and the J segment 8 bases; nucleotides outside the gene matches: 11. This sequence joins TRBV5-8 and TRBJ2-1; TRBD1 matches at 7 bases. Sample: peripheral blood. The source of this sequence is a man between 50 and 59 years old with acute or convalescent COVID-19. CDR3 region: CASKIRDSSDEQFF. CDR3 nucleotide sequence: TGTGCCAGCAAGATCCGGGACAGTAGCGATGAGCAGTTCTTC.